A selection of T cell receptor beta chains follows, all from one sample in a study of blood T cell repertoires in COVID-19. TCRdb's copy holds only in-frame clones and misses some; the assay was immunoSEQ multiplex PCR. The sample includes 110,000 to 150,000 clones, about 89% seen only once; the top ten take approximately 11%. The sample consisted of PBMCs or T cells enriched from blood (not recorded which). All receptors derive from a man aged 55 to 69 who had recovered from COVID-19. Each CDR3 is given with its conserved first and last residue. D genes are given only for firm matches. Part of the rows lack a size; the others show once, few, many or a class for expanded clones.

TRBV11-1	TRBD1	TRBJ2-7	17	NA	TGTGCCAGCAGCTTAGCCAGTCCGGGACAGGGGCGCAACGAGCAGTACTTC	CASSLASPGQGRNEQYF
TRBV28	TRBD1	TRBJ1-2	16	NA	TGTGCCAGCAGCCGGACCGCCGGGACAGGGAAGACTCACTACACCTTC	CASSRTAGTGKTHYTF
TRBV3-1/TRBV3-2	TRBD2	TRBJ2-5	17	NA	TGTGCCAGCAGTGGACTAGCGGGGTCCTTTTCTGGAGAGACCCAGTACTTC	CASSGLAGSFSGETQYF
TRBV6-5	NA	TRBJ1-3	13	once	TGTGCCAGCAGCCCAAATTCTGGAAACACCATATATTTT	CASSPNSGNTIYF
TRBV10-2	TRBD2	TRBJ2-1	15	NA	TGCGCCAGCAGTGTGAGGTTAGCGGGAGGGCCGGGCCAGTTCTTC	CASSVRLAGGPGQFF
TRBV20-1	NA	TRBJ1-1	16	NA	TGCAGTGCTAGTGAACGGGGATTTTTTGAGGGCACTGAAGCTTTCTTT	CSASERGFFEGTEAFF
TRBV11-2	NA	TRBJ1-4	15	NA	TGTGCCAGCAGCTTGAAGGGGGAAAATGCTGAAAAACTGTTTTTT	CASSLKGENAEKLFF
TRBV7-3	NA	TRBJ2-1	18	NA	TGTGCCAGCAGCTTAGGCTCGCAGGGCGGTTATTTTGTGGATGAGCAGTTCTTC	CASSLGSQGGYFVDEQFF
TRBV27	TRBD2	TRBJ2-3	14	NA	TGTGCCAGCAGGCCGACGGGGGGTTCGGGTACGCAGTATTTT	CASRPTGGSGTQYF
TRBV11-2	NA	TRBJ2-7	12	NA	TGTGCCAGCAGCCGGGAGCGAGGCGAGCAGTACTTC	CASSRERGEQYF
TRBV28	NA	TRBJ2-7	15	NA	TGTGCCAGCAGCCCTCCGGCCCGCCAGGCGAACGAGCAGTACTTC	CASSPPARQANEQYF
TRBV5-8	TRBD1	TRBJ1-6	14	few	TGTGCCAGCAGCCCGGGACAGCGGAATTCACCCCTCCACTTT	CASSPGQRNSPLHF
TRBV6-5	NA	TRBJ1-6	12	NA	TGTGCCAGTGACAAGGCCGATTCACCCCTCCACTTT	CASDKADSPLHF
TRBV27	NA	TRBJ1-2	15	NA	TGTGCCAGCAGTTTATCGAGCATCCCTAACTATGGCTACACCTTC	CASSLSSIPNYGYTF
TRBV7-3	NA	TRBJ2-2	13	NA	TGTGCCAGCAGCTCACGCGGAAACGGGGAGCTGTTTTTT	CASSSRGNGELFF
TRBV19	TRBD2	TRBJ2-1	15	NA	TGTGCCAGTAAAAGAGCGGGGGGTTCCTACAATGAGCAGTTCTTC	CASKRAGGSYNEQFF
TRBV5-6	TRBD1	TRBJ1-2	15	NA	TGTGCCAGCAGCCCCGGGACAGGGGAAAACTATGGCTACACCTTC	CASSPGTGENYGYTF
TRBV3-1/TRBV3-2	TRBD1	TRBJ2-2	17	NA	TGTGCCAGCAGCACTTCAGGACAGGGGTGGAACACCGGGGAGCTGTTTTTT	CASSTSGQGWNTGELFF
TRBV5-8	NA	TRBJ1-6	15	NA	TGTGCCAGCAGCTTTAGGACATCCCCGAATTCACCCCTCCACTTT	CASSFRTSPNSPLHF
TRBV19	TRBD1	TRBJ2-5	15	NA	TGTGCCAGTAGCCCCCCCCCGTACAGGGGAGAGACCCAGTACTTC	CASSPPPYRGETQYF
TRBV10-3	TRBD1	TRBJ2-7	18	NA	TGTGCCATCAGTGATATATACGGGACAGGAGGGGACTCCTACGAGCAGTACTTC	CAISDIYGTGGDSYEQYF
TRBV5-1	NA	TRBJ2-3	13	NA	TGCGCCAGCAGCCTAACTAGCACAGATACGCAGTATTTT	CASSLTSTDTQYF
TRBV27	NA	TRBJ2-3	14	NA	TGTGCCAGCAGTTGGGTCGGGAGCCCAGATACGCAGTATTTT	CASSWVGSPDTQYF
TRBV5-4	TRBD1	TRBJ2-3	15	NA	TGTGCCAGCAGCTGGGGACAGGGGGTGACAGATACGCAGTATTTT	CASSWGQGVTDTQYF
TRBV7-6	TRBD1	TRBJ1-1	15	NA	TGTGCCAGCAGCCCCCCCGACAGGGTCCACACTGAAGCTTTCTTT	CASSPPDRVHTEAFF
TRBV10-3	NA	TRBJ1-1	13	NA	TGTGCCACCCAGGCGGGGGAGAACACTGAAGCTTTCTTT	CATQAGENTEAFF
TRBV19	NA	TRBJ2-7	11	NA	TGTGCCAGTAGCCTAGGGGACGAGCAGTACTTC	CASSLGDEQYF
TRBV5-8	TRBD2	TRBJ2-7	14	few	TGTGCCAGCAGGTTACTAGCGGGAGTGGGGGAGCAGTACTTC	CASRLLAGVGEQYF
TRBV3-1/TRBV3-2	NA	TRBJ2-2	14	NA	TGTGCCAGCAGCAGAGACGGGTACACCGGGGAGCTGTTTTTT	CASSRDGYTGELFF
TRBV7-6	TRBD2	TRBJ2-1	15	few	TGTGCCAGCAGCACCGGGTCTAGCGGGATCACTGAGCAGTTCTTC	CASSTGSSGITEQFF
TRBV28	TRBD1	TRBJ2-1	15	NA	TGTGCCAGCAGTTCATCCGACAGGGGTCGCGATGAGCAGTTCTTC	CASSSSDRGRDEQFF
TRBV7-2	NA	TRBJ2-7	12	NA	TGTGCCAGCAGCACCCAGGGGAACGAGCAGTACTTC	CASSTQGNEQYF
TRBV6-5	NA	TRBJ2-7	13	NA	TGTGCCAGCAGTTACGGGGGCGATTACGAGCAGTACTTC	CASSYGGDYEQYF
TRBV30	TRBD2	TRBJ2-2	15	NA	TGTGCCTGGAAACTAGCGGCCAGGGGTGGCGGGGAGCTGTTTTTT	CAWKLAARGGGELFF
TRBV6-1	NA	TRBJ1-5	16	few	TGTGCCAGCAGTGAAGCAAGACAACCTAGCAATCAGCCCCAGCATTTT	CASSEARQPSNQPQHF
TRBV9	NA	TRBJ2-1	16	NA	TGTGCCAGCAGCGTATCGGGAGCTAGCTCCTACAATGAGCAGTTCTTC	CASSVSGASSYNEQFF
TRBV15	TRBD1	TRBJ1-5	16	NA	TGTGCCACCAGCAGAGGGGACAGGGATGGCAATCAGCCCCAGCATTTT	CATSRGDRDGNQPQHF
TRBV5-5	NA	TRBJ1-5	14	NA	TGTGCCAGCAGCTTGGGACAACCTAATCAGCCCCAGCATTTT	CASSLGQPNQPQHF
TRBV7-8	NA	TRBJ1-5	12	NA	TGTGCCAGCAGCCATCACAATCAGCCCCAGCATTTT	CASSHHNQPQHF
TRBV27	NA	TRBJ1-1	14	NA	TGTGCCAGCAGTCGAGCGGTTGGGAGGACTGAAGCTTTCTTT	CASSRAVGRTEAFF
TRBV24-1	NA	TRBJ2-7	17	NA	TGTGCCACCAGTGATTTCGGTCATCCGGGACAAAGCTACGAGCAGTACTTC	CATSDFGHPGQSYEQYF
TRBV11-2	NA	TRBJ1-1	18	NA	TGTGCCAGCAGCTCCTCCGGGAGGTCCGCCGGCCCCTTAGCTGAAGCTTTCTTT	CASSSSGRSAGPLAEAFF
TRBV7-6	NA	TRBJ1-4	18	NA	TGTGCCAGCAGCTTAGGCCCCAGGACACCTTCACCTAATGAAAAACTGTTTTTT	CASSLGPRTPSPNEKLFF
TRBV5-6	NA	TRBJ2-3	15	once	TGTGCCAGCAGCCAGGGGACGGCCTACACAGATACGCAGTATTTT	CASSQGTAYTDTQYF
TRBV29-1	TRBD2	TRBJ2-1	16	NA	TGCAGCGTTGTAGGAGCGGGGGGACTCTCCTACAATGAGCAGTTCTTC	CSVVGAGGLSYNEQFF
TRBV27	TRBD1	TRBJ2-7	15	NA	TGTGCCAGCAGTTCCGGGACAGGGGCCTCCTACGAGCAGTACTTC	CASSSGTGASYEQYF
TRBV11-2	NA	TRBJ1-6	14	NA	TGTGCCAGCGGTGTCTCCAGGGCCAATTCACCCCTCCACTTT	CASGVSRANSPLHF
TRBV15	NA	TRBJ2-1	14	NA	TGTGCCACCAGCAGAAACGGACTCTCCCGAGAGCAGTTCTTC	CATSRNGLSREQFF
TRBV19	NA	TRBJ1-2	13	NA	TGTGCCAGTAGTATGTGGGCAGCCAACGGCTACACCTTC	CASSMWAANGYTF
TRBV18	NA	TRBJ1-2	13	NA	TGTGCCAGCTCACCTGGGCAGTATTACGGCTACACCTTC	CASSPGQYYGYTF
TRBV2	NA	TRBJ1-1	14	NA	TGTGCCAGCAGTGATAAGGGTAGGGGCACTGAAGCTTTCTTT	CASSDKGRGTEAFF
TRBV23-1	TRBD1	TRBJ1-3	12	few	TGCGCCAGCAGTCAATCGCCGGGACAGGCCTTTTTT	CASSQSPGQAFF
TRBV18	TRBD2	TRBJ2-5	15	NA	TGTGCCAGCTCACCGCTAGCGGGAGTAGTGGAGACCCAGTACTTC	CASSPLAGVVETQYF
TRBV7-2	NA	TRBJ2-2	13	NA	TGTGCCAGCAGCTTCACACAATCCCGGGAGCTGTTTTTT	CASSFTQSRELFF